Each of the 12 T cell receptor beta chains below was sequenced from the same sample in a study of cytomegalovirus exposure and HLA in healthy donors. The PCR contained 60 Vbeta and 13 Jbeta primers. Only in-frame clones appear in the TCRdb table, and some are missing; sequencing was by immunoSEQ multiplex PCR. The sample includes roughly 92,000 clones, about four fifths of them seen just once. The sample was PBMCs. All receptors come from a woman in her 70s in good health and CMV-seropositive.

The chain joins TRBV28 to TRBJ2-5, with TRBD2 identical over 15 bases. The germline CDR1 and CDR2 sequences are MDHEN and SYDVKM. Unmatched junction bases numbered 18, after V lost 5 bases and J lost 5 bases. CDR3 length equals 20 residues. The CDR3 is CASSLGTSGRNLVSGETQYF. In DNA, the CDR3 is TGTGCCAGCAGTCTCGGGACTAGCGGGAGGAATTTGGTCTCCGGGGAGACCCAGTACTTC.

The CDR3 protein is CASSMLPSGGDTQYF. The CDR3 nucleotides read TGTGCCAGTAGTATGCTCCCTAGCGGCGGGGATACGCAGTATTTT. This sequence joins TRBV19 and TRBJ2-3, with 7 positions matching TRBD2. In germline, CDR1 is LNHDA, CDR2 SQIVND (reference sequence). V lost 3 bases, J lost 6 bases, and 9 bases stayed unmatched. The CDR3 totals 15 residues.

V gene TRBV19 combines with J gene TRBJ2-3; no definite D call. Germline lookup yields CDR1 LNHDA and CDR2 SQIVND (reference sequence). The V end lost 10 bases, the J end lost 1 base, and 12 bases lay between the germline ends. The CDR3 is 13 amino acids. The CDR3 DNA sequence: TGTGCCATTCGACTTGAAGGCACAGATACGCAGTATTTT. It yields the protein CAIRLEGTDTQYF. Together with reference TRBV19 and TRBJ2-3, the CDR3 gives the full variable domain: DGGITQSPKYLFRKEGQNVTLSCEQNLNHDAMYWYRQDPGQGLRLIYYSQIVNDFQKGDIAEGYSVSREKKESFPLTVTSAQKNPTAFYLCAIRLEGTDTQYFGPGTRLTVL.

This clone is a singleton in its sample. The V and J genes are TRBV5-5 and TRBJ2-1, with TRBD2 matching over 8 bases. The CDR3 sequence is 13 residues long. The junction had 0 bases not matched to a gene; V was cut back by 0 bases and J by 7 bases. Germline V gene data show CDR1 as SGHKS and CDR2 as YYEKEE (reference sequence). The CDR3 reads CASSLGLANEQFF. The CDR3 DNA reads TGTGCCAGCAGCTTGGGACTAGCGAATGAGCAGTTCTTC.

This chain connects TRBV7-9 to TRBJ2-2, with TRBD1 identical over 10 bases. V was clipped by 6 bases and J by 3 bases; unmatched bases: 1. The length of the CDR3 is 14 residues. Germline V gene data show CDR1 as SEHNR and CDR2 as FQNEAQ (reference sequence). CDR3 protein: CASRGQGHTGELFF. The DNA for the CDR3 is TGTGCCAGCAGGGGACAGGGGCACACCGGGGAGCTGTTTTTT.

This clone was observed once. This chain connects TRBV2 to TRBJ2-1; D is unresolved. CDR3 length: 13 residues. V lost 7 bases and J 7 bases, leaving 14 bases between the germline ends. Germline V lookup: CDR1 SNHLY, CDR2 FYNNEI. The CDR3 DNA reads as TGTGCCAGCAAGAGACTGTCGGGTAATGAGCAGTTCTTC. This codes for CASKRLSGNEQFF.

The table lists this clone with a few counts. V is TRBV28 and J is TRBJ1-1; tentative D call: TRBD1 (5 bases). Trimming stripped 2 bases from V and 5 bases from J, with 9 bases between. The germline V gene has CDR1 MDHEN and CDR2 SYDVKM. CDR3 length equals 13 residues. CDR3 sequence reads: CASSLAGRTEAFF. As DNA, the CDR3 is TGTGCCAGCAGTTTAGCAGGGAGGACTGAAGCTTTCTTT.

The chain recombines TRBV5-1 with TRBJ2-1; 7 nucleotides agree with TRBD1. Germline CDR1 SGHRS, CDR2 YFSETQ. The CDR3 has 13 amino acids. The trim removed 4 bases at V and 3 bases at J, leaving 1 base unmatched. The CDR3 DNA reads TGCGCCAGCAGCAGGGACAGCTACAATGAGCAGTTCTTC. This gives the protein CASSRDSYNEQFF.

V is TRBV6-6 and J is TRBJ2-7; possibly TRBD1 for D (6 bases). The CDR3 runs to 12 residues. From germline, CDR1 is MNHNY and CDR2 SVGAGI (reference sequence). V shed 10 bases and J shed 3 bases, with 13 bases lying between them. This CDR3 is CATRQDSYEQYF. DNA for the CDR3: TGTGCCACCAGACAGGATAGCTACGAGCAGTACTTC.

The chain recombines TRBV11-2 with TRBJ2-5, with 8 bases that match TRBD2. Germline values: CDR1 SGHAT, CDR2 FQNNGV. The CDR3 spans 16 residues. Trimming at V came to 5 bases and at J to 4 bases, leaving 12 bases not matched to a gene. This CDR3 is CASSPGLALRSETQYF. The CDR3 DNA is TGTGCCAGCAGCCCAGGACTAGCTTTAAGGTCAGAGACCCAGTACTTC.

The rearrangement uses TRBV7-3 and TRBJ2-2, with D tentatively TRBD2 (5 bases). The CDR3 spans 16 residues. The V and J ends lost 5 bases and 7 bases respectively, with 20 bases between them. The germline gives CDR1 SGHTA, CDR2 FQGTGA. CDR3: CASSPGPHSAGGELFF. The CDR3 nucleotides read TGTGCCAGCAGCCCTGGGCCCCACAGCGCGGGCGGGGAGCTGTTTTTT. Full variable domain (rest looked up from reference TRBV7-3 and TRBJ2-2): GAGVSQTPSNKVTEKGKYVELRCDPISGHTALYWYRQSLGQGPEFLIYFQGTGAADDSGLPNDRFFAVRPEGSVSTLKIQRTERGDSAVYLCASSPGPHSAGGELFFGEGSRLTVL.

The table lists this clone with a count of one. The chain couples TRBV7-2 to TRBJ2-3, with D possibly TRBD2 on 7 matching bases. Deletions cut 5 bases from V and 5 bases from J, with 17 bases between. This CDR3 is 15 amino acids long. The germline V gene encodes CDR1 SGHTA and CDR2 FQGNSA. DNA of the CDR3: TGTGCCAGCAGCAAGGGGGGGCAGACCAAAGATACGCAGTATTTT. The encoded protein is CASSKGGQTKDTQYF.